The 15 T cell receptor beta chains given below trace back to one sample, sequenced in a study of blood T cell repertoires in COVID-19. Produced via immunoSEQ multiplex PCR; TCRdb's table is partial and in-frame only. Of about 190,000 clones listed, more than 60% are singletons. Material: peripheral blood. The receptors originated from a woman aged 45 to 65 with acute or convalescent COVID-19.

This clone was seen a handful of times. The CDR3 sequence: CASSRVDTGELFF. CDR3 coding DNA: TGTGCCAGCAGCAGGGTAGACACCGGGGAGCTGTTTTTT. The chain uses TRBV6-1 and TRBJ2-2; maybe TRBD1 (5 bases). V was pared by 6 bases and J by 3 bases, with 8 bases between. Germline CDR1 MNHNS, CDR2 SASEGT. The CDR3 length is 13 residues.

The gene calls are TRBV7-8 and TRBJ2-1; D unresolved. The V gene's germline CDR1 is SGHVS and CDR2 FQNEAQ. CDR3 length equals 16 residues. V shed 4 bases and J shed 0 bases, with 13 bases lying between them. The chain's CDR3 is CASSSLPTSSYNEQFF. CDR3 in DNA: TGTGCCAGCAGCTCACTACCCACGAGCTCCTACAATGAGCAGTTCTTC.

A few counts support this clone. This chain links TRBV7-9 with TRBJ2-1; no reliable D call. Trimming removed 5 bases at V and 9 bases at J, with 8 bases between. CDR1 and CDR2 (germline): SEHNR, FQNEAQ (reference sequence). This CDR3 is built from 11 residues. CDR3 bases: TGTGCCAGCAGCCCCTTCGGTGAGCAGTTCTTC. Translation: CASSPFGEQFF.

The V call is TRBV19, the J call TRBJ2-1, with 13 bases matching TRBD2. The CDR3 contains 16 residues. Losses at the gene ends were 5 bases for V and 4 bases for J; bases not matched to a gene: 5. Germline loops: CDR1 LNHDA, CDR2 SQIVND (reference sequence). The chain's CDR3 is CASSSRTSGSYNEQFF. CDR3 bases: TGTGCCAGTAGTTCAAGGACTAGCGGGAGTTACAATGAGCAGTTCTTC.

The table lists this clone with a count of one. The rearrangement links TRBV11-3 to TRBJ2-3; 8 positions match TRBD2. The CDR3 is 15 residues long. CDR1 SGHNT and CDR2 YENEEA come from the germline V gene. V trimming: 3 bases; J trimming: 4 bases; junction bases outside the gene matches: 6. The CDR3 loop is CASSLAGGWPDTQYF. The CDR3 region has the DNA TGTGCCAGCAGCTTGGCGGGAGGCTGGCCAGATACGCAGTATTTT.

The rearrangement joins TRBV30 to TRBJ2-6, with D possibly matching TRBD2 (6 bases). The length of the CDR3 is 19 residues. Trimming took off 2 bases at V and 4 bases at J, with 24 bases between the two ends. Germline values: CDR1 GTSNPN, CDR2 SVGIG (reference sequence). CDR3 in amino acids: CAWSTRIRRGRDGANVLTF. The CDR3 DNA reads TGTGCCTGGAGTACGAGAATTCGCCGGGGGAGAGACGGGGCCAACGTCCTGACTTTC.

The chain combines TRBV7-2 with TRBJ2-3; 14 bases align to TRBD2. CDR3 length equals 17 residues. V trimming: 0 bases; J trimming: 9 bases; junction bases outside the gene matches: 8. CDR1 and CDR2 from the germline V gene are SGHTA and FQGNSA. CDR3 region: CASSLAGTSGSSWTQYF. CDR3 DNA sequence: TGTGCCAGCAGCTTAGCCGGGACTAGCGGGAGTTCGTGGACGCAGTATTTT.

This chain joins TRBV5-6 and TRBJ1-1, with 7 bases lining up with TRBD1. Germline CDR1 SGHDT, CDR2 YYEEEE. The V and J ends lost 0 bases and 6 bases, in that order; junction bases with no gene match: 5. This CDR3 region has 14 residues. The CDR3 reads CASSLDRGWAEAFF. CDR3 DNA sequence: TGTGCCAGCAGCTTGGACAGGGGTTGGGCTGAAGCTTTCTTT.

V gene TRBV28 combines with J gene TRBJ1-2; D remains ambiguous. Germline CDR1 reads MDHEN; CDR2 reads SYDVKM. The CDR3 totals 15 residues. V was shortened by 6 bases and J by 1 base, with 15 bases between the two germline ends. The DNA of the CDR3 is TGTGCCAGCAGGAGTGGGCCGGTACTTAACTATGGCTACACCTTC. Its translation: CASRSGPVLNYGYTF.

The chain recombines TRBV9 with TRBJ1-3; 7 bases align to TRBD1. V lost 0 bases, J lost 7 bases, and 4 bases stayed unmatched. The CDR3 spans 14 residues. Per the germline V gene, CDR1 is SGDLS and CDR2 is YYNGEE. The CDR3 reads CASSVGQGANTIYF. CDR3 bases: TGTGCCAGCAGCGTAGGACAGGGAGCGAACACCATATATTTT.

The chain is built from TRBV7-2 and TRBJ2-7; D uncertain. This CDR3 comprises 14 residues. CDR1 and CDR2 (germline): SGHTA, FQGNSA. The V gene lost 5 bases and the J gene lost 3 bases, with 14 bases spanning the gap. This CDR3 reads CASSPTGPRYEQYF. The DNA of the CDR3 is TGTGCCAGCAGCCCTACTGGGCCCCGCTACGAGCAGTACTTC.

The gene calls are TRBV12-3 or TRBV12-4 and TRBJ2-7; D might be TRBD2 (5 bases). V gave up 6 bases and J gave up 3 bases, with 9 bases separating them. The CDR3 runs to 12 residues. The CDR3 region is CASSRTLYEQYF. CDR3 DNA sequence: TGTGCCAGCAGCCGGACTCTCTACGAGCAGTACTTC.

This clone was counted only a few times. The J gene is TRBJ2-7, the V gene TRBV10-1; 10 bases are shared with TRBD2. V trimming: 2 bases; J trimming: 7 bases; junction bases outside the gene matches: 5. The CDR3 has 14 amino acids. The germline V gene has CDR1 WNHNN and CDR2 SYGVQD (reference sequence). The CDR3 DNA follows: TGCGCCAGCAGTGAGAGCGGGAGGGCCGGAGAGCAGTACTTC. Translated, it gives CASSESGRAGEQYF.

The CDR3 DNA sequence: TGTGCCACCAGCAGAACAGGACAGCCCAATCAGCCCCAGCATTTT. Translated, it gives CATSRTGQPNQPQHF. The chain links TRBV15 to TRBJ1-5, with a tentative D call TRBD1 (6 bases). V was clipped by 2 bases and J by 3 bases, with 11 bases between them. The germline V gene encodes CDR1 LNHNV and CDR2 YYDKDF (reference sequence). This CDR3 contains 15 residues.

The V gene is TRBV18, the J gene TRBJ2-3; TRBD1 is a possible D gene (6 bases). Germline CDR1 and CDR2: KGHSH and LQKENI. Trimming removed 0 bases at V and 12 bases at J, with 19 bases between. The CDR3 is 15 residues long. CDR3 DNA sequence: TGTGCCAGCTCACCACCAGGGGGAAAAGGACAGAGTCAGTATTTT. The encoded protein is CASSPPGGKGQSQYF.